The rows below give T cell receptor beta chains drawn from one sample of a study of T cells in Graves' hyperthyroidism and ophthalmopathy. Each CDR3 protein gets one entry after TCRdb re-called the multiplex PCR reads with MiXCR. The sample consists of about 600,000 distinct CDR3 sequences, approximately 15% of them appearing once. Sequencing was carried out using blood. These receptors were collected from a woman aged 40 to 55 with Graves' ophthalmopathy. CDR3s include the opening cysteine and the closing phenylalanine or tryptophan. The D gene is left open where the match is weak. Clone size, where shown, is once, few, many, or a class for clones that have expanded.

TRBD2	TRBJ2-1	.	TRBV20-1	CSAPPRTSGIEQFF	TGCAGTGCTCCGCCCCGGACTAGCGGGATTGAGCAGTTCTTC
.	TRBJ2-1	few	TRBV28	CASNHPRTTDNEQFF	TGTGCCAGCAATCACCCGAGGACAACCGACAATGAGCAGTTCTTC
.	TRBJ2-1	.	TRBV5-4	CASSLVGRYNEQFF	TGTGCCAGCAGCTTGGTGGGACGTTACAATGAGCAGTTCTTC
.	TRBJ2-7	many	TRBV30	CAWSFRGSYEQYF	TGTGCCTGGAGTTTTCGGGGTAGCTACGAGCAGTACTTC
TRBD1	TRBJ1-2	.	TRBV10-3	CAISPTQGAFSYGYTF	TGTGCCATCAGTCCTACTCAGGGGGCGTTCAGTTATGGCTACACCTTC
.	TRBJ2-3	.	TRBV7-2	CASSTRRDFTDTQYF	TGTGCCAGCAGCACCAGACGGGACTTCACAGATACGCAGTATTTT
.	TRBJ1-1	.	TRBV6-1	CASSRLLENTEAFF	TGTGCCAGCAGTCGCCTCCTCGAGAACACTGAAGCTTTCTTT
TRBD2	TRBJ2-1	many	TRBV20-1	CSALTGGAGNEQFF	TGCAGTGCCCTAACCGGGGGGGCCGGGAATGAGCAGTTCTTC
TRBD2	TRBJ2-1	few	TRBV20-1	CSAPGTGTSGGNEQFF	TGCAGTGCCCCCGGGACCGGGACTAGCGGGGGAAATGAGCAGTTCTTC
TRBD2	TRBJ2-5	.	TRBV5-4	CASSGGGAIETQYF	TGTGCCAGCAGCGGCGGGGGGGCTATAGAGACCCAGTACTTC
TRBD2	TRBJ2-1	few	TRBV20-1	CSARLLAGENEQFF	TGCAGTGCTAGGTTACTAGCGGGGGAAAATGAGCAGTTCTTC
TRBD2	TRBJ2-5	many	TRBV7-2	CASSLGLAGAQETQYF	TGTGCCAGCAGCCTCGGACTAGCGGGAGCCCAAGAGACCCAGTACTTC
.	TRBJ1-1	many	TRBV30	CAWSVLNTEAFF	TGTGCCTGGAGTGTCTTAAACACTGAAGCTTTCTTT
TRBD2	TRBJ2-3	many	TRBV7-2	CASSLLIAGATTDTQYF	TGTGCCAGCAGCTTATTAATTGCGGGAGCCACCACAGATACGCAGTATTTT
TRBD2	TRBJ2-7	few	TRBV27	CASSPGLAGGRSSYEQYF	TGTGCCAGCAGTCCGGGGCTAGCGGGGGGCAGGAGCTCCTACGAGCAGTACTTC
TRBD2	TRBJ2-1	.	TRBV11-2	CASSLDSRLAVSYNEQFF	TGTGCCAGCAGCTTAGATTCCCGTCTAGCGGTCTCCTACAATGAGCAGTTCTTC
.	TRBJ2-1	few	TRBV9	CASSTAQGGYEQFF	TGTGCCAGCAGCACCGCCCAGGGCGGTTATGAGCAGTTCTTC
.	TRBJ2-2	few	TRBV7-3	CASSEQLNTGELFF	TGTGCCAGCAGCGAGCAATTAAACACCGGGGAGCTGTTTTTT
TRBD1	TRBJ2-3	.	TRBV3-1	CASSQRTGEDTQYF	TGTGCCAGCAGCCAACGGACAGGGGAGGATACGCAGTATTTT
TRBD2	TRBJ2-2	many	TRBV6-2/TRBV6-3	CASSHRTSGGPRDTGELFF	TGTGCCAGCAGTCATCGGACTAGCGGGGGGCCGCGGGACACCGGGGAGCTGTTTTTT
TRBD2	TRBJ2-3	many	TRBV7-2	CASSSSGSGRSWDTQYF	TGTGCCAGCAGCTCTAGCGGGAGCGGACGTTCTTGGGATACGCAGTATTTT
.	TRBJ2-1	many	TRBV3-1	CASSLLRGYRFF	TGTGCCAGCAGCCTCCTCCGGGGGTATCGGTTCTTC
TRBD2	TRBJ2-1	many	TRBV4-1	CASSWGLAGEVEQFF	TGCGCCAGCAGTTGGGGACTAGCGGGAGAGGTTGAGCAGTTCTTC
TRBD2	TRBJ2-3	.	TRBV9	CASSEGLDRDTQYF	TGTGCCAGCAGCGAGGGACTAGATCGAGATACGCAGTATTTT
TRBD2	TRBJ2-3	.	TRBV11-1	CASSRGGDSRFGAQYF	TGTGCCAGCAGCCGGGGGGGGGACTCCCGGTTCGGGGCGCAGTATTTT
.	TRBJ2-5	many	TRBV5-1	CASSRTLQETQYF	TGCGCCAGCAGCCGTACCCTCCAAGAGACCCAGTACTTC
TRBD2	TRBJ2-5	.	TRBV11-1	CASSLRSGGSVQETQYF	TGTGCCAGCAGCTTGAGGAGCGGGGGGTCTGTCCAAGAGACCCAGTACTTC
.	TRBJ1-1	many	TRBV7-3	CASSLYGEGTEAFF	TGTGCCAGCAGCTTATACGGGGAAGGCACTGAAGCTTTCTTT
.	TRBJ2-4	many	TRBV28	CASSGDLRETKNIQYF	TGTGCCAGCAGTGGTGATTTGAGGGAGACCAAAAACATTCAGTACTTC
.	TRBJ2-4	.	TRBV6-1	CASSESPDGKNIQYF	TGTGCCAGCAGTGAGAGTCCCGACGGGAAAAACATTCAGTACTTC
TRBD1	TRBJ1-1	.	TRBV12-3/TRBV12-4	CASSQKQGAFSPEAFF	TGTGCCAGCAGTCAAAAACAGGGGGCGTTCAGCCCTGAAGCTTTCTTT
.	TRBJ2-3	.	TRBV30	CALTRGTDTQYF	TGTGCTCTAACTAGGGGCACAGATACGCAGTATTTT
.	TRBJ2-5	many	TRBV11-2	CASSWAPQSEETQYF	TGTGCCAGCAGCTGGGCCCCGCAGTCCGAAGAGACCCAGTACTTC
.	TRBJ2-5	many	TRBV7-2	CASSLEINSRGTQYF	TGTGCCAGCAGCTTAGAGATAAACTCGAGGGGGACCCAGTACTTC
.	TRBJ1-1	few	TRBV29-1	CSVAGWAVEAFF	TGCAGCGTTGCGGGGTGGGCGGTTGAAGCTTTCTTT
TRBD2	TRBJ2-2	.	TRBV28	CASSDNGLAGVPGELFF	TGTGCCAGCAGCGATAATGGACTAGCGGGAGTACCCGGGGAGCTGTTTTTT
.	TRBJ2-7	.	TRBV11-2	CASSLAYYEQYF	TGTGCCAGCAGCTTAGCGTACTACGAGCAGTACTTC
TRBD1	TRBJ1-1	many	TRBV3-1	CASSQAGTGAYTEAFF	TGTGCCAGCAGCCAAGCCGGGACAGGGGCATACACTGAAGCTTTCTTT
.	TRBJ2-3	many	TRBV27	CASSLVDQRTDTQYF	TGTGCCAGCAGTTTAGTGGACCAGAGGACAGATACGCAGTATTTT
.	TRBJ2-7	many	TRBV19	CASSPGAWSSYEQYF	TGTGCCAGTAGTCCCGGGGCTTGGAGCTCCTACGAGCAGTACTTC
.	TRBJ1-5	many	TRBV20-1	CSASVQGHSNQPQHF	TGCAGTGCTAGTGTGCAGGGGCATAGCAATCAGCCCCAGCATTTT
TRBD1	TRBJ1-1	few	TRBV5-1	CASSFQLTSGGEVTEACF	TGCGCCAGCAGCTTCCAGCTGACCTCAGGGGGCGAGGTCACTGAAGCTTGCTTT
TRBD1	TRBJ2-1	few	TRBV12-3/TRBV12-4	CASRGTGVIEQFF	TGTGCCAGCAGGGGGACAGGGGTAATTGAGCAGTTCTTC
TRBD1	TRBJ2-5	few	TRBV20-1	CSAPRTGEETQYF	TGCAGTGCTCCCCGGACAGGGGAAGAGACCCAGTACTTC
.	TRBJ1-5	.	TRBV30	CAWTTGGMSNQPQHF	TGTGCCTGGACTACGGGGGGAATGAGCAATCAGCCCCAGCATTTT
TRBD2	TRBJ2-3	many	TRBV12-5	CASAPDGRAVETQYF	TGTGCTAGTGCCCCTGACGGGAGGGCCGTAGAGACGCAGTATTTT
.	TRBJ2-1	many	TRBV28	CASSLRGGDYNEQFF	TGTGCCAGCAGTTTACGAGGGGGAGATTACAATGAGCAGTTCTTC
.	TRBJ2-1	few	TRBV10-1	CASSDASSYNEQFF	TGCGCCAGCAGTGATGCTAGCTCCTACAATGAGCAGTTCTTC
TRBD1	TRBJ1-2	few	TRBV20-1	CSAQGRDRGGYGYTF	TGCAGTGCTCAGGGCCGGGACAGGGGAGGCTATGGCTACACCTTC
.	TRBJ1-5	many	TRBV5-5	CASSFTLNPAVEAQHF	TGTGCCAGCAGCTTTACCCTGAACCCCGCAGTGGAAGCCCAGCATTTT
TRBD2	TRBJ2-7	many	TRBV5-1	CASSLAYTSGRGYEQYF	TGCGCCAGCAGCTTGGCCTACACTAGCGGGAGAGGCTACGAGCAGTACTTC
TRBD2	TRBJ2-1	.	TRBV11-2	CASSPLVAGGYNEQFF	TGTGCCAGCAGCCCGTTAGTAGCGGGAGGGTACAATGAGCAGTTCTTC
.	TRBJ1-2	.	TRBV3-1	CASSPQQLRGYTF	TGTGCCAGCAGCCCCCAACAGTTGCGGGGCTACACCTTC
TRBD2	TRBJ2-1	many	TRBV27	CASSDPRGGWNEQFF	TGTGCCAGCAGTGACCCCCGCGGGGGATGGAATGAGCAGTTCTTC
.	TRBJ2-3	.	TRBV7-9	CASSLPSPGPQYF	TGTGCCAGCAGCCTGCCGTCCCCGGGCCCGCAGTATTTT
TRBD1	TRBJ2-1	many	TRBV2	CASQGQATYNEQFF	TGTGCCAGCCAAGGACAGGCAACCTACAATGAGCAGTTCTTC
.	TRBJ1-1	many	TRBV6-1	CASKGPKANTEAFF	TGTGCCAGCAAAGGACCGAAGGCGAACACTGAAGCTTTCTTT
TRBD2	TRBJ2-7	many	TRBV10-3	CAISDAIGTSGRSYEQYF	TGTGCCATCAGCGATGCAATCGGGACTAGCGGGCGCTCCTACGAGCAGTACTTC
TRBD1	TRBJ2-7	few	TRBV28	CASGRGRYEQYF	TGTGCCAGCGGCAGGGGGCGGTACGAGCAGTACTTC
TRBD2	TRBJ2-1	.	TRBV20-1	CSAALLAGGNEQFF	TGCAGTGCCGCCTTACTAGCGGGGGGCAATGAGCAGTTCTTC